This is a list of T cell receptor beta chains from one sample in a study of read filtering for tumor transcriptome and immune sequencing. Each CDR3 protein is one row after TCRdb ran MiXCR on the reads. The sample yields 100,000 to 150,000 distinct CDR3 sequences, 10% to 15% seen once. Sequencing used a population of CD138-negative cells sorted from bone marrow. Receptor source: a donor aged 40 or older with multiple myeloma. Each CDR3 is given with its conserved first and last residue. D genes are given only for firm matches. Expanded clones get a size class; other rows say once, few or many, or leave the size out.

>TRBV5-6|TRBJ2-3|.|.
TGTGCCAGCAGCTCAAATCGGGGCTCAGATACGCAGTATTTT
CASSSNRGSDTQYF
>TRBV18|TRBJ2-3|many|.
TGTGCCAGCTCACCAGAAAGCACAGATACGCAGTATTTT
CASSPESTDTQYF
>TRBV4-2|TRBJ2-3|many|TRBD2
TGTGCCAGCAGCCAGTCCCTAGCGGGGGAGGAAGATACGCAGTATTTT
CASSQSLAGEEDTQYF
>TRBV11-2|TRBJ1-5|many|.
TGTGCCAGCAGCCCGGGACACCCCAATCAGCCCCAGCATTTT
CASSPGHPNQPQHF
>TRBV12-3/TRBV12-4|TRBJ1-5|.|.
TGTGCCAGCAGCCCAGCCGGGGGTGGTCAGCCCCAGCATTTT
CASSPAGGGQPQHF
>TRBV20-1|TRBJ2-7|many|TRBD2
TGCAGTGCTAGGCCGGGACTAGCCGTTGGCGAGCAGTACTTC
CSARPGLAVGEQYF
>TRBV7-2|TRBJ2-1|.|.
TGTGCCAGCAGCTTAGGCGGGTGTCTGAATGAGCAGTTCTTC
CASSLGGCLNEQFF
>TRBV5-1|TRBJ2-3|many|TRBD2
TGCGCCAGCAGCCAGGGGACTAGCGGACGCACAGATACGCAGTATTTT
CASSQGTSGRTDTQYF
>TRBV3-1|TRBJ2-3|many|TRBD2
TGTGCCAGCAGCCACCGACTAGCGGGTCGCACAGATACGCAGTATTTT
CASSHRLAGRTDTQYF
>TRBV5-1|TRBJ2-2|many|.
TGCGCCAGCAGCCAGGGGTTCGCGAACACCGGGGAGCTGTTTTTT
CASSQGFANTGELFF
>TRBV20-1|TRBJ2-1|many|TRBD2
TGCAGTGCTTTCCCCCTGATAGCGGGAGGGAGCTCCTACAATGAGCAGTTCTTC
CSAFPLIAGGSSYNEQFF
>TRBV5-1|TRBJ2-1|.|TRBD1
TGCGCCAGCAGCTTGGCTACCGGGACAGGCTGCAATGAGCAGTCCTTC
CASSLATGTGCNEQSF
>TRBV4-1|TRBJ2-7|many|.
TGCGCCAGCAGCCTCCTCCTAACCGGGGCACCTATCTCCGTGCAGTACTTC
CASSLLLTGAPISVQYF
>TRBV30|TRBJ1-1|few|.
TGTGCCTGGAGTGTAGGGACGGCGGACACTGAAGCTTTCTTT
CAWSVGTADTEAFF
>TRBV6-1|TRBJ2-4|many|.
TGTGCCAGCAGTGTGGCAGGGACAATTCAGTACTTC
CASSVAGTIQYF
>TRBV20-1|TRBJ2-1|many|.
TGCAGTGCTAGACCGCCGGACGTCCCCTCCTACAATGAGCAGTTCTTC
CSARPPDVPSYNEQFF
>TRBV29-1|TRBJ1-3|many|TRBD1
TGCAGCATCGGGACAGAGGGAAACACCATATATTTT
CSIGTEGNTIYF
>TRBV29-1|TRBJ1-1|many|TRBD1
TGCAGCGTTGAAGGGACAGGAAGATCAGCTTTCTTT
CSVEGTGRSAFF
>TRBV6-5|TRBJ1-2|many|.
TGTGCCACCCAAGCGGGCTATGGCTACACCTTC
CATQAGYGYTF
>TRBV20-1|TRBJ2-7|many|.
TGCAGTGCTAGAGGGGATGGAGTCGAGCAGTACTTC
CSARGDGVEQYF
>TRBV29-1|TRBJ2-3|few|TRBD2
TGCAGCGTGAAGCGGGGTAGAGCAGATACGCAGTATTTT
CSVKRGRADTQYF
>TRBV18|TRBJ1-5|many|.
TGTGCCAGCTCGCCTGAGTCGGATCAGCCCCAGCATTTT
CASSPESDQPQHF
>TRBV7-9|TRBJ2-2|.|TRBD2
TGTGCCAGCAGCTTCGGCGGGACTAGCGGGACCGGGGAGCTGTTTTTT
CASSFGGTSGTGELFF
>TRBV9|TRBJ1-1|few|.
TGTGCCAGCAGCGTACCACGCACGCGGGAGGGCACTGAAGCTTTCTTT
CASSVPRTREGTEAFF